The sequence of this TCR beta chain was determined in a study of blood T cell repertoires in COVID-19. About the research overall: Specimens from acute and convalescent COVID-19 originated in the United States, Italy and Spain.

It was during active infection that Seattle patients were enrolled and then longitudinally followed. The germline V gene encodes CDR1 MDHEN and CDR2 SYDVKM. The CDR3 extends over 17 amino acids. V shed 1 base and J 3 bases; nucleotides not matched to a gene: 9. Original methodology: Amplification of reference gene primers provided the estimated nucleated cell counts. Repertoires were generated with immunoSEQ multiplex PCR, while TCRdb's copy carries only in-frame clones and drops some. For V, J and clone size, that table is used; D and trimming come from the DNA. The sample contains about 200,000 clones, approximately 90% of which appear only once.

The gene calls are TRBV28 and TRBJ1-3, with 7 bases lining up with TRBD1. Material for sequencing was peripheral blood. The clonotype comes from a man aged 60 to 75 with COVID-19, enrolled during active disease. The CDR3 protein is CASSLSLGRTGGNTIYF. CDR3 coding DNA: TGTGCCAGCAGTTTATCTTTGGGCCGGACAGGTGGAAACACCATATATTTT.